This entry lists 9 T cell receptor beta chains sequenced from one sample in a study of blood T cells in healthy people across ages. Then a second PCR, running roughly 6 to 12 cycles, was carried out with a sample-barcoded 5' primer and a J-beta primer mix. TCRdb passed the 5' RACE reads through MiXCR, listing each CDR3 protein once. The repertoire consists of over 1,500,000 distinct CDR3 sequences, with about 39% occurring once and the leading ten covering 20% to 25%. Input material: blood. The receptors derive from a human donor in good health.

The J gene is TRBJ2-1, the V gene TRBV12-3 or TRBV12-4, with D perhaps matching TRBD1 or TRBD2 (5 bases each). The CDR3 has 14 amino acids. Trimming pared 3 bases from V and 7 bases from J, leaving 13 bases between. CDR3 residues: CASSFPGPGNEQFF. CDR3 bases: TGTGCCAGCAGTTTTCCGGGGCCCGGGAATGAGCAGTTCTTC.

The CDR3 bases are TGTGCCATACATCCGGGACAGGGGGTCGATGAGCAGTTCTTC. It yields the protein CAIHPGQGVDEQFF. The chain links TRBV10-3 to TRBJ2-1, with 11 bases identical to TRBD1. CDR3 length: 14 residues. Germline V gene sequence: CDR1 ENHRY, CDR2 SYGVKD. V was pared by 9 bases and J by 8 bases, with 9 bases of the junction left unmatched.

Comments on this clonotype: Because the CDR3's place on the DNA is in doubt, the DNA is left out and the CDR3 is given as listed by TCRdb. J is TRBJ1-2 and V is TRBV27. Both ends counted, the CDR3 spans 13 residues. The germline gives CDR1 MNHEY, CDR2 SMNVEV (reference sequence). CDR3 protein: CAALSPWPYGCTF.

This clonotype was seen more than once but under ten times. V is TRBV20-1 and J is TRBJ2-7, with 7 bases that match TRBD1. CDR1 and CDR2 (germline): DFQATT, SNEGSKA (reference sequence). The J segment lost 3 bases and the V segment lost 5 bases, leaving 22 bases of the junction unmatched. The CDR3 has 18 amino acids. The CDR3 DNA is TGCAGTGCTTCCTACCCCGGTTATGGGAAACAGGGGAACTACGAGCAGTACTTC. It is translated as CSASYPGYGKQGNYEQYF.

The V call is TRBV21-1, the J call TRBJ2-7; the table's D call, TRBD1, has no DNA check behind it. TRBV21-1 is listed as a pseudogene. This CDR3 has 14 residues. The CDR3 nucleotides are TGTGCCAGCAGCAAAGGGGGCTTGGCGGACGAGCAGTACTTC. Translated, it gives CASSKGGLADEQYF.

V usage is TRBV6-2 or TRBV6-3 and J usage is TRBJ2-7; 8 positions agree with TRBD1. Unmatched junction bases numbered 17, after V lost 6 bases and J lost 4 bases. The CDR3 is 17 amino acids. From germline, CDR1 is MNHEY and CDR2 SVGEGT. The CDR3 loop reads CASSYNRRGHREYEQYF. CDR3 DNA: TGTGCCAGCAGCTACAACCGCAGGGGGCATCGAGAGTACGAGCAGTACTTC.

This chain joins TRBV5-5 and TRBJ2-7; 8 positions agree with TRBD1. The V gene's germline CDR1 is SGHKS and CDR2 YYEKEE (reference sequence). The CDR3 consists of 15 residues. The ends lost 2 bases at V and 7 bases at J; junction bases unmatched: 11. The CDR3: CASSFYQGASYEQYF. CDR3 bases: TGTGCCAGCAGCTTTTATCAGGGGGCGTCGTATGAGCAGTACTTC.

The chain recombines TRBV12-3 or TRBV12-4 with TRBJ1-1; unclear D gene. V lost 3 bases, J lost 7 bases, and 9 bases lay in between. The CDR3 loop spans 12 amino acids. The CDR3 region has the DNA TGTGCCAGCAGTTTTAACCACGGTGAAGCTTTCTTT. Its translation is CASSFNHGEAFF.

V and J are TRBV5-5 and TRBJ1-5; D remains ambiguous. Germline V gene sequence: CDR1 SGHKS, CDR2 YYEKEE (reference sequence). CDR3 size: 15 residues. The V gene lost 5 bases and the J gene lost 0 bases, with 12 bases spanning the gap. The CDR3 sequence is CASSLFGNSNQPQHF. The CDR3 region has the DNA TGTGCCAGCAGTCTTTTCGGGAATAGCAATCAGCCCCAGCATTTT.